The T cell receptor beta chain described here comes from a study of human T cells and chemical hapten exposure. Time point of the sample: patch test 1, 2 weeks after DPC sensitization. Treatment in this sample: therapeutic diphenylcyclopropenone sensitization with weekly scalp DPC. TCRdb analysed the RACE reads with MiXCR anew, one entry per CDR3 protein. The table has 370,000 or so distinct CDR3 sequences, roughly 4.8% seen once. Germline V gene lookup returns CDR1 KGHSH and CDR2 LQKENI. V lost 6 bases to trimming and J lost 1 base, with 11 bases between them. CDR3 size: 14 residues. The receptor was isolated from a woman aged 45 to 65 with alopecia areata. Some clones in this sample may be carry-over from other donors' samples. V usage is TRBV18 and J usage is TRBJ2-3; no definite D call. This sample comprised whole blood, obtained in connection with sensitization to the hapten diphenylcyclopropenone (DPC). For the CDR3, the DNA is TGTGCCAGCTCCCCAGTCTGGGGCACAGATACGCAGTATTTT. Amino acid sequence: CASSPVWGTDTQYF.